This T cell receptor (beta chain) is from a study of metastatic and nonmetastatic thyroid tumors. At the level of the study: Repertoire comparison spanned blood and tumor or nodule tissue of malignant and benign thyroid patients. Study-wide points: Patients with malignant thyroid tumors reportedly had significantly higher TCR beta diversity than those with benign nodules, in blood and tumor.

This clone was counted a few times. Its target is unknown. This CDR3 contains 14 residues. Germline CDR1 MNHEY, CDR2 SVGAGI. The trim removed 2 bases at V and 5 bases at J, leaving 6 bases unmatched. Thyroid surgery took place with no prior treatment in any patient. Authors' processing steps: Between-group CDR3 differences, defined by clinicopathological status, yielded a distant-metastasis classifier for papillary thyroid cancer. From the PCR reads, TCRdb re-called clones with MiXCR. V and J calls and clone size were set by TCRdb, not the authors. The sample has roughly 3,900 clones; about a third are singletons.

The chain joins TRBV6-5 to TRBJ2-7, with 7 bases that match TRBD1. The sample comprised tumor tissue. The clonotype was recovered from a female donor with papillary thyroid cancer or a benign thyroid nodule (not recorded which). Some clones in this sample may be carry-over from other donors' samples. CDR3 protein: CASSYARQGHEQYF. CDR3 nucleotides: TGTGCCAGCAGTTACGCACGACAGGGCCACGAGCAGTACTTC.